This entry concerns a single TCR beta chain. This entry belongs to a study of glioma-infiltrating T cells. The CDR3 runs 14 residues. Trimming pared 6 bases from V and 2 bases from J, leaving 14 bases between. Germline V lookup: CDR1 MNHEY, CDR2 SMNVEV (reference sequence). Amplification of TCR alpha and beta CDR3 regions from RNA used iRepertoire nested multiplex PCR. TCRdb reanalysed the multiplex PCR reads using MiXCR and keeps one entry per CDR3 protein. Among about 180,000 distinct CDR3 sequences listed, around 40% were seen once. The receptor's source is a human donor with low-grade glioma or glioblastoma, undergoing nonglioma brain surgery, or in good health (not recorded which). This chain uses TRBV27 with TRBJ2-7; a possible D gene is TRBD1 (5 bases). The source material was glioma tissue, nonneoplastic brain tissue, or PBMCs (not recorded which). Here the CDR3 reads CASRGAGPPYEQYF. Here the CDR3 DNA reads TGTGCCAGCAGAGGGGCAGGTCCGCCCTACGAGCAGTACTTC.